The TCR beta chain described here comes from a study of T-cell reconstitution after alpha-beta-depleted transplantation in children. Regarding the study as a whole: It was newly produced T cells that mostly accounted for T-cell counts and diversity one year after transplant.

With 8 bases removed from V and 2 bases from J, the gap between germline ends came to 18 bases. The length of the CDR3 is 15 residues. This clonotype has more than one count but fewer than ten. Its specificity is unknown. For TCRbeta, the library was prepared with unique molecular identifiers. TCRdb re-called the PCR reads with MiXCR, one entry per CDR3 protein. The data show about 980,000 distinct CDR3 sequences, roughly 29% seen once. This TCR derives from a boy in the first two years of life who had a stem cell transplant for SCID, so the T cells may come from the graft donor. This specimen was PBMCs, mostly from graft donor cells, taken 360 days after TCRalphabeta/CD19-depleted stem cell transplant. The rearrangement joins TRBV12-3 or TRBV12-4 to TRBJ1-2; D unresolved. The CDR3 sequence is CASGSGYGTNYGYTF. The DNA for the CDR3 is TGTGCCAGCGGGTCTGGGTACGGTACGAACTATGGCTACACCTTC.